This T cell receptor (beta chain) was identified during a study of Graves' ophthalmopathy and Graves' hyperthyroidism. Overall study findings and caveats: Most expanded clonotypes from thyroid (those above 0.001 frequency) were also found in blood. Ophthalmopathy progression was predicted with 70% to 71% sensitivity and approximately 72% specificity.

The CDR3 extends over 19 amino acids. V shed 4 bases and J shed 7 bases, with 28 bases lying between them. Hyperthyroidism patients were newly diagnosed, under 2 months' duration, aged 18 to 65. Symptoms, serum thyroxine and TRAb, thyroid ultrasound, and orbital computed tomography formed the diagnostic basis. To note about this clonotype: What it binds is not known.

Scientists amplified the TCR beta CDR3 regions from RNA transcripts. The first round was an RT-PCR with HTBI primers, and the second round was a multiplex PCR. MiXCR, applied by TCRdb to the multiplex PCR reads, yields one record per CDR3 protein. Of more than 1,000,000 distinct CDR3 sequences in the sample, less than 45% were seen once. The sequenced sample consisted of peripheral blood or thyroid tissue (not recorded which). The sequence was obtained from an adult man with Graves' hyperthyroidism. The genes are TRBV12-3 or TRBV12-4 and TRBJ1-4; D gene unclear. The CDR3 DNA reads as TGTGCCAGCAGTTACTCGATATTTGGTCCCTCAGACGCAAGTGAAAAACTGTTTTTT. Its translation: CASSYSIFGPSDASEKLFF.